This T cell receptor beta chain appears in the sequencing data of a study of control samples from healthy donors and cancer patients. The table came from immunoSEQ multiplex PCR; TCRdb's copy has only in-frame clones and leaves some out. This table has about 410,000 clones, over 75% appearing once. This CDR3 has 15 residues. The germline gives CDR1 SGHRS, CDR2 YFSETQ. V was clipped by 5 bases and J by 1 base; unmatched bases: 8. The material sequenced was PBMCs. This receptor was identified in a man in his forties with head and neck cancer. This sequence joins TRBV5-1 and TRBJ1-2; the match to TRBD1 covers 7 bases. The CDR3 sequence is CASRGTGEGNYGYTF. The CDR3 DNA reads TGCGCCAGCAGAGGTACAGGGGAAGGTAACTATGGCTACACCTTC.